The entry below gives a single TCR beta chain sequence along with its context. The record originates from a study of cytomegalovirus exposure and HLA in healthy donors. Germline V gives CDR1 MNHEY, CDR2 SVGAGI. V shed 2 bases, J shed 4 bases, and the junction held 5 bases outside the gene matches. The CDR3 is 15 amino acids. The PCR used 60 Vbeta and 13 Jbeta primers. Method: immunoSEQ multiplex PCR; TCRdb's copy keeps in-frame clones and lacks some. The table has about 120,000 clones, 74% seen once. Sample: PBMCs. The receptor comes from a human donor in good health. J is TRBJ2-7 and V is TRBV6-5; 10 bases fit TRBD2. CDR3 nucleotide sequence: TGTGCCAGCAGTTACCGGGCTAGCGGGAGTTACGAGCAGTACTTC. Protein sequence: CASSYRASGSYEQYF.